The source of this T cell receptor (beta chain) is a study of blood T cell repertoires in COVID-19. Overall study: Specimens from acute and convalescent COVID-19 originated in the United States, Italy and Spain. PBMCs, B-cell-depleted T cells, or T cells were the source of the cDNA or gDNA that made up the material.

V dropped 9 bases and J dropped 6; count of bases not matched to a gene: 14. Germline V gives CDR1 SGHVS, CDR2 FNYEAQ. The CDR3 loop spans 14 amino acids. Generated by immunoSEQ multiplex PCR, the TCRdb table keeps only in-frame clones and is missing some. The sample shows fewer than 200,000 clones, about 90% of them seen only once. The specimen was PBMCs or T cells enriched from blood (not recorded which). This TCR derives from a human donor with acute COVID-19. The donor label of this sample is uncertain. V gene TRBV7-6 combines with J gene TRBJ2-7; 7 bases agree with TRBD2. CDR3 sequence reads: CASQIRGGGGEQYF. The CDR3 DNA is TGTGCCAGTCAAATCCGCGGCGGGGGTGGCGAGCAGTACTTC.